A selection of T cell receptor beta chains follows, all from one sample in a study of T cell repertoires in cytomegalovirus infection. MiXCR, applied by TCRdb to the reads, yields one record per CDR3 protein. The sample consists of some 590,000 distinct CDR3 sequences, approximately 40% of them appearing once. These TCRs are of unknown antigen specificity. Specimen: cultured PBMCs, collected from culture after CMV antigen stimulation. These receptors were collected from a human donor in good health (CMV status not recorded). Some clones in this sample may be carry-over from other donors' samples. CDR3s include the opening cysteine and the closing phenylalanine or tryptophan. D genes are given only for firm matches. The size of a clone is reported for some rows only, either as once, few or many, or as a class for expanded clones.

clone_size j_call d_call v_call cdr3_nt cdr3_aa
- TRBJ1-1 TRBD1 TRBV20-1 TGCAGTGCTGCACAGGGGTGGAACACTGAAGCTTTCTTT CSAAQGWNTEAFF
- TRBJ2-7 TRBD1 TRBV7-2 TGTGCCAGCAGCTTAGGAGGACAGGGTTCGAACGAGCAGTACTTC CASSLGGQGSNEQYF
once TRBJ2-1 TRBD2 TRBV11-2 TGTGCCAGCAGCCCCCAGGCGGGAGAGAATGAGCAGTTCTTC CASSPQAGENEQFF
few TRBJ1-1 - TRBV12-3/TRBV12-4 TGTGCCAGCAGGCAACAGACAGTCGGAGAAGCTTTCTTT CASRQQTVGEAFF
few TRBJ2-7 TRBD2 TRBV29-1 TGCAGCGTTGAGGGGGAAGCCGGGACTACCCAATACGAGCAGTACTTC CSVEGEAGTTQYEQYF
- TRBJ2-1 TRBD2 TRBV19 TGTGCCAGTAGCCGTCTAGCGGGACCCTACAATGAGCAGTTCTTC CASSRLAGPYNEQFF
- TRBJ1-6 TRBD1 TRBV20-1 TGCAGTGCTAGAGAGATGACAGGGAATAATTCACCCCTCCACTTT CSAREMTGNNSPLHF
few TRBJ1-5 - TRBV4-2 TGTGCCAGCAGCCACCAAATCCGAGGTGACAGAATGAAGAATCAGCCCCAGCATTTT CASSHQIRGDRMKNQPQHF
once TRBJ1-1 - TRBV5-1 TGCGCCAGCAGCTTGGAAACTCTCAGGGGCCCCGAAGCTTTCTTT CASSLETLRGPEAFF
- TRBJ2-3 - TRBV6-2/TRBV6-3 TGTGCCAGCGGGCTAGACACAGATACGCAGTATTTT CASGLDTDTQYF
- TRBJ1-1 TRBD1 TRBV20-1 TGCAGTGCATTAACAGGGGAATCGAAAGCTTTCTTT CSALTGESKAFF
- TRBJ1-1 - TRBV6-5 TGTGCCAGCAGATGGGACCTACAGAACACTGAAGCTTTCTTT CASRWDLQNTEAFF
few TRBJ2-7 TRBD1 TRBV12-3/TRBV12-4 TGTGCCAGCAGTGAGGCGGGGACAGGGACCTACGAGCAGTACTTC CASSEAGTGTYEQYF
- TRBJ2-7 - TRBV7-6 TGTGCCAGCAGCCCCCAAGGGGGTAGCGGGTCCGAGCAGTACTTC CASSPQGGSGSEQYF
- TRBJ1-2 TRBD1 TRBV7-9 TGTGCCAGCAGCTCTCCCCCGGGACAGGCGCCCTATGGCTACACCTTC CASSSPPGQAPYGYTF
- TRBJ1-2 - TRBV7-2 TGTGCCAGCAGCAAAAGCAGAGATAACTATGGCTACACCTTC CASSKSRDNYGYTF
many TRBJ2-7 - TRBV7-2 TGTGCCAGCAGCAACCGCCTACCTGGGGAGCAGTACTTC CASSNRLPGEQYF
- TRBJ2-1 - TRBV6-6 TGTGCCAGCAGTTATCGGGACGGCTACAATGAGCAGTTCTTC CASSYRDGYNEQFF
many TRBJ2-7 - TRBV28 TGTGCCAGCAGTTTAGGGTTAGCAGCCACCTACGAGCAGTACTTC CASSLGLAATYEQYF
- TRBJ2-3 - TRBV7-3 TGTGCCAGCAGCTTAGGCTGGGTGGGAGGCACAGATACGCAGTATTTT CASSLGWVGGTDTQYF
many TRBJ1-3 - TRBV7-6 TGTGCCAGCAGGAGGGACACGAGCTCTGGAAACACCATATATTTT CASRRDTSSGNTIYF
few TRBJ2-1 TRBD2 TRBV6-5 TGTGCCAGCAGTCTAAAGCGGGAGGTCCCAAATGAGCAGTTCTTC CASSLKREVPNEQFF
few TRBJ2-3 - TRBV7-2 TGTGCCAGCAGCTTAGGTCTCCTGGAGGCAGATACGCAGTATTTT CASSLGLLEADTQYF
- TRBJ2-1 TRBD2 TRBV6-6 TGTGCCAGCAAGCGGGAGGCATTCGGGTATGAGCAGTTCTTC CASKREAFGYEQFF
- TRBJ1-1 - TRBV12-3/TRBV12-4 TGTGCCAGCAGTTTAGCCCCCGGACACCCGGTCTTT CASSLAPGHPVF
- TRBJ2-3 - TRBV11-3 TGTGCCAGCAGCTTAAGGGGGTACGAATCTCAGTATTTT CASSLRGYESQYF
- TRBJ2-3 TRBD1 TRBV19 TGTGCCAGTAGTAAAAACCGGGACAGGGGGGATACGCAGTATTTT CASSKNRDRGDTQYF
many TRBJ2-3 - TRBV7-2 TGTGCCAGCAGCTTAATGGGGGGGCCCACAGATACGCAGTATTTT CASSLMGGPTDTQYF
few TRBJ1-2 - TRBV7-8 TGTGCCAGCAGCTCCCGACTAGCCAACTATGGCTACACCTTC CASSSRLANYGYTF
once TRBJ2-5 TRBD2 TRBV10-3 TGTGCCAGCTCCCCCTTGACTAGCGGGAGGACCGCCGCGCTGGAGACCCAGTACTTC CASSPLTSGRTAALETQYF
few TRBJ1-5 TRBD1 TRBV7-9 TGTGCCAGCAGCCCAGGGACAGGGGATGATCAGCCCCAGCATTTT CASSPGTGDDQPQHF
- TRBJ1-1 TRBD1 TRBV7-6 TGTGCCAGCAGCCCGGACAGGGTTCAGTCGAACACTGAAGCTTTCTTT CASSPDRVQSNTEAFF
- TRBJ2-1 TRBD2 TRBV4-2 TGTGCCAGCAGCCAAGGGACTAGCGGGGGTAATACGAACAATGAGCAGTTCTTC CASSQGTSGGNTNNEQFF
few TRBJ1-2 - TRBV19 TGTGCCAGCCGTCAGTTCGGGACGGGCTATGGCTACACCTTC CASRQFGTGYGYTF
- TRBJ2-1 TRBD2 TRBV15 TGTGCCACCAGTAGAGTCCCGGGACTAGCGGGATCGGGACGTAATGAGCAGTTCTTC CATSRVPGLAGSGRNEQFF
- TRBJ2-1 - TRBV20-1 TGCAGTGCTATACTCAATGAGCAGTTCTTC CSAILNEQFF
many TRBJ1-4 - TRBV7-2 TGTGCCAGCAGCCCCCCTTCCGGGAGTGTAGAAAAACTGTTTTTT CASSPPSGSVEKLFF
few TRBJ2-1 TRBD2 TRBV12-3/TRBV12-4 TGTGCCAGCAGTAAGCGGGAGGGCCGTTTTGGTGAGCAGTTCTTC CASSKREGRFGEQFF
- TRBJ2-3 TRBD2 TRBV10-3 TGTGCCATCAGAAGTCTTAGCGGGGTTACAGATACGCAGTATTTT CAIRSLSGVTDTQYF
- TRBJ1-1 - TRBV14 TGTGCCAGCAGCCAAGATAATGGGCCGATCCAGGACACTGAAGCTTTCTTT CASSQDNGPIQDTEAFF
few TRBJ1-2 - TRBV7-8 TGTGCCAGCAGCTGGGACAACTATGGCTACACCTTC CASSWDNYGYTF
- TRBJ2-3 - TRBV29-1 TGCAGCGCTTTCTCATCAGGGATCTCGCAGTATTTT CSAFSSGISQYF
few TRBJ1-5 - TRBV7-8 TGTGCCAGCAGCTCTGAGGCAGGTCAGCCCCAGCATTTT CASSSEAGQPQHF
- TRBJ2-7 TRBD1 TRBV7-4 TGTGCCAGCAGCTCAAGGGACAGGGTCTACGAGCAGTACTTC CASSSRDRVYEQYF
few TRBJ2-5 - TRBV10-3 TGTGCCATCAGTGAGGGGAATTCATTAGTGGAGACCCAGTACTTC CAISEGNSLVETQYF
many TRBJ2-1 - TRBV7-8 TGTGCCAGCAGCTTCCCTTCCGGTGAGCAGTTCTTC CASSFPSGEQFF
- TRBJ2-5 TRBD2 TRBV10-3 TGTGCCATCAATCCGGGACTACCGAAAGAGACCCAGTACTTC CAINPGLPKETQYF
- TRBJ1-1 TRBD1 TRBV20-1 TGCAGTGCTAGGGGGGACAGAAACACTGAAGCTTTCTTT CSARGDRNTEAFF
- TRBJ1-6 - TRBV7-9 TGTGCCAGCAGCTCGGGACTTCCAAGGGGTAATTCACCCCTCCACTTT CASSSGLPRGNSPLHF